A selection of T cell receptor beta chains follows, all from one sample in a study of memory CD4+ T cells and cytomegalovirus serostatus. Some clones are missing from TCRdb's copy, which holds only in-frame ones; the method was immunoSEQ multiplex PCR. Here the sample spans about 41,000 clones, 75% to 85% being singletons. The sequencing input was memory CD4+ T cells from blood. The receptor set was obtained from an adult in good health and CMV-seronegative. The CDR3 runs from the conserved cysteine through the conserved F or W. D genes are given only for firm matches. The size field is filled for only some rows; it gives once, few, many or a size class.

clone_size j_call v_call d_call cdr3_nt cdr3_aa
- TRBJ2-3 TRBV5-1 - TGCGCCAGCACCTACACAGATACGCAGTATTTT CASTYTDTQYF
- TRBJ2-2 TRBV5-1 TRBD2 TGCGCCAGCAGCTTGGCTCAGCGGGGGATAACCGGGGAGCTGTTTTTT CASSLAQRGITGELFF
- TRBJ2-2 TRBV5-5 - TGTGCCAGCAGCTTGGACGGGCTCAGCGGGGAGCTGTTTTTT CASSLDGLSGELFF
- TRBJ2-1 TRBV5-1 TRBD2 TGCGCCAGCAGCTTGGTTGCCGGGGGGGCCGCGAATGAGCAGTTCTTC CASSLVAGGAANEQFF
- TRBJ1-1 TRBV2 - TGTGCCAGCACCCAAATGGACACTGAAGCTTTCTTT CASTQMDTEAFF
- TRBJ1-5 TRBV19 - TGTGCCAGTAGTATTTTGGGTAATCAGCCCCAGCATTTT CASSILGNQPQHF
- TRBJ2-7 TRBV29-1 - TGCAGCGTTGAGGGTGAGATTGAGTCCTACGAGCAGTACTTC CSVEGEIESYEQYF
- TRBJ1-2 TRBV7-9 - TGTGCCAGCAGCCCAGGACAACAGCCTAACTATGGCTACACCTTC CASSPGQQPNYGYTF
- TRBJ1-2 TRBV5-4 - TGTGCCAGCAGCTTACGGACAGCTAGCCCCTATGCTGGCTACACCTTC CASSLRTASPYAGYTF
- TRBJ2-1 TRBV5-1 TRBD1 TGCGCCAGCAGCTTGGTTGCAGGGGGCAAGATCAATGAGCAGTTCTTC CASSLVAGGKINEQFF
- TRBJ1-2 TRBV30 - TGTGCCTGGAGTGCCCGGGGGGCCTATGGCTACACCTTC CAWSARGAYGYTF
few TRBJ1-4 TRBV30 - TGTGCCTGGAGTCCAGGTTCTAATGAAAAACTGTTTTTT CAWSPGSNEKLFF
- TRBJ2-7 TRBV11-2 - TGTGCCAGCAGCTTTCTTATCTTCGGCGGATTCTACGAGCAGTACTTC CASSFLIFGGFYEQYF
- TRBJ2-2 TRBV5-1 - TGCGCCAGCAGCTTGCCGCCAGGGGGGCACACCGGGGAGCTGTTTTTT CASSLPPGGHTGELFF
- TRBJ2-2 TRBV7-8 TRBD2 TGTGCCAGCAGCTTAGGAGGCGGGACTAGCGGCACCGGGGAGCTGTTTTTT CASSLGGGTSGTGELFF
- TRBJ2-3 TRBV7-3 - TGTGCCAGCAGCTTAGCTCCTAGTTCAGATACGCAGTATTTT CASSLAPSSDTQYF
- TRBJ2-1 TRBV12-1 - TGTGCCAGCAGCTTCGCGCGGGGACCCCTCTCGAATGAGCAGTTCTTC CASSFARGPLSNEQFF